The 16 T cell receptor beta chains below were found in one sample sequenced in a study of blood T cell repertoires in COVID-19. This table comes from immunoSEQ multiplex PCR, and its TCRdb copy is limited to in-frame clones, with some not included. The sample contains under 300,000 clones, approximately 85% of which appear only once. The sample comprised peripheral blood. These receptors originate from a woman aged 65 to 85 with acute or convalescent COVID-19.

CDR3 in DNA: TGTGCCAGCAATCTTCAGGGAGGGAAACTGTTTTTT. Protein product: CASNLQGGKLFF. The chain recombines TRBV12-3 or TRBV12-4 with TRBJ1-4, with D perhaps TRBD1 (5 bases). This CDR3 comprises 12 residues. Trimming cost V 7 bases and J 11 bases, with 14 bases left between them.

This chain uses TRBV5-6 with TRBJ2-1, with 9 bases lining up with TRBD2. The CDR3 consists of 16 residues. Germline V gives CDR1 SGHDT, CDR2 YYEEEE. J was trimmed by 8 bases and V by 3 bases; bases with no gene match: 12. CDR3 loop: CASSSGTGLASHEQFF. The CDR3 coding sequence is TGTGCCAGCAGCTCGGGGACGGGACTAGCCTCCCATGAGCAGTTCTTC.

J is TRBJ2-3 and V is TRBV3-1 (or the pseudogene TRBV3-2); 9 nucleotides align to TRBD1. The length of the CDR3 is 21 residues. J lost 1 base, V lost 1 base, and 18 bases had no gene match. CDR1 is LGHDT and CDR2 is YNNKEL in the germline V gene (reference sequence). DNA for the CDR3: TGTGCCAGCAGCCAAGTTTTCGGGACAGGGAACCCTATAACCCGCACAGATACGCAGTATTTT. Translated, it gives CASSQVFGTGNPITRTDTQYF.

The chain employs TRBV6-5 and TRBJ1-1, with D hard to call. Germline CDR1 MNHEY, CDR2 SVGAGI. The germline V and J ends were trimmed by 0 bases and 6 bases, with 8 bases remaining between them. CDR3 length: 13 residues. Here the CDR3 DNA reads TGTGCCAGCAGTTACTCCGATGGCCCTGAAGCTTTCTTT. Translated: CASSYSDGPEAFF.

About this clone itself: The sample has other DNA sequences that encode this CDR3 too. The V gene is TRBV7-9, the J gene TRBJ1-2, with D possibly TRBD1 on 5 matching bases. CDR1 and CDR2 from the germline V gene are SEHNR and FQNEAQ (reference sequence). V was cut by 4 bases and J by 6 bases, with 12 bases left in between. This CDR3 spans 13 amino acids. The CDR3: CASSSQGIDGYTF. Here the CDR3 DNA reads TGTGCCAGCAGCTCGCAGGGTATTGATGGCTACACCTTC.

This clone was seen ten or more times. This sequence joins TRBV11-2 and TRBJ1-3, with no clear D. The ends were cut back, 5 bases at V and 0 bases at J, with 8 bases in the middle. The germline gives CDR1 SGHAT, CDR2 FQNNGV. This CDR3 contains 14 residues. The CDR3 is CASSAYSSGNTIYF. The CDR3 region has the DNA TGTGCCAGCAGCGCCTATAGCTCTGGAAACACCATATATTTT.

This chain's CDR3 is CASSQQGESYTF. The CDR3 DNA follows: TGTGCCAGCAGCCAGCAGGGGGAGAGCTACACCTTC. The chain joins TRBV7-8 to TRBJ1-2, with 7 bases fitting TRBD1. The CDR3 extends over 12 amino acids. The V gene end was trimmed by 5 bases and the J gene end by 9 bases; junction bases not matched to a gene: 6. Germline V gives CDR1 SGHVS, CDR2 FQNEAQ.

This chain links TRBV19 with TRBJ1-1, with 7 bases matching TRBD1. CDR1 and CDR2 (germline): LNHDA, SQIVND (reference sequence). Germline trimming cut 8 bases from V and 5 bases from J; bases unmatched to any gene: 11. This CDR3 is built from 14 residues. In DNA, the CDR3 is TGTGCCAGTGTACTCTCAGGGGGAGAGACTGAAGCTTTCTTT. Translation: CASVLSGGETEAFF.

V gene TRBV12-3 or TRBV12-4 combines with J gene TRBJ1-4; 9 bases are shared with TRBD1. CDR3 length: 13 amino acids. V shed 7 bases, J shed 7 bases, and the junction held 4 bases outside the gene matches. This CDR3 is CASTTGGSEKLFF. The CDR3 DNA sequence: TGTGCCAGCACCACAGGGGGCTCTGAAAAACTGTTTTTT.

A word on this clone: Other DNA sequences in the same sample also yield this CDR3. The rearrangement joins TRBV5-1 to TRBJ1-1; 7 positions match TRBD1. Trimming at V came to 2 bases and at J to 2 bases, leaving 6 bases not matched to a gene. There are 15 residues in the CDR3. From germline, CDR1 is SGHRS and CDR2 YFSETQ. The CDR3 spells CASSFRQGSNTEAFF. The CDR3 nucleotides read TGCGCCAGCAGCTTCCGACAGGGTTCAAACACTGAAGCTTTCTTT.

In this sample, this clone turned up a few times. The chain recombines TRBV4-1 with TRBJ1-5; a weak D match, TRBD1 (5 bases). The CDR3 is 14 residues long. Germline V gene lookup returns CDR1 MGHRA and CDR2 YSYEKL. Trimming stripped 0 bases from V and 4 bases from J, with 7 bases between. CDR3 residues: CASSQEGGNQPQHF. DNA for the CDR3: TGCGCCAGCAGCCAAGAGGGGGGGAATCAGCCCCAGCATTTT.

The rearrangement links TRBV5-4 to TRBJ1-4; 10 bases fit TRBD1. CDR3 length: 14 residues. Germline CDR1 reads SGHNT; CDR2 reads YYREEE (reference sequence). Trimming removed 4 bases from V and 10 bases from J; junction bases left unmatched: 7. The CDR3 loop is CASSQGRTGGKLFF. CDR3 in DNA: TGTGCCAGCAGCCAGGGGAGGACAGGGGGAAAACTGTTTTTT.

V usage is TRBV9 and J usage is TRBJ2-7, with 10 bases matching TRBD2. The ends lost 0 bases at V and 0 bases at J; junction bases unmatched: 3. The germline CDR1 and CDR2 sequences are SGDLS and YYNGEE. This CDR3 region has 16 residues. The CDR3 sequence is CASSVGLAGDSYEQYF. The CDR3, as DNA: TGTGCCAGCAGCGTAGGGCTAGCGGGGGACTCCTACGAGCAGTACTTC.

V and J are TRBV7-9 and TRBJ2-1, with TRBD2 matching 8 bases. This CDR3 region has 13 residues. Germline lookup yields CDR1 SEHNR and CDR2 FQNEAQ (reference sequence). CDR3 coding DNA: TGTGTCACTAGCGGTGGTCCGGCCAATGAGCAGTTCTTC. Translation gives CVTSGGPANEQFF.

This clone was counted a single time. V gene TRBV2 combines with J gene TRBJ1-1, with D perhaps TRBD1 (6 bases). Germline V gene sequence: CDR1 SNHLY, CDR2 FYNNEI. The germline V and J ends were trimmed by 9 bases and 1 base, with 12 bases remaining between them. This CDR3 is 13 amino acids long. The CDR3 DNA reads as TGTGCCAGAAAGGACAGTAGGAACACTGAAGCTTTCTTT. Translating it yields CARKDSRNTEAFF.

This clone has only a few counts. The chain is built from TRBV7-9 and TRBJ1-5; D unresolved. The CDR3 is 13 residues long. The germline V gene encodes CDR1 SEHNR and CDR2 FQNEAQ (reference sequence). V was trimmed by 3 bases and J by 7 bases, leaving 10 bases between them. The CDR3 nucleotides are TGTGCCAGCAGCTTTTCGTACGGGCAGCCCCAGCATTTT. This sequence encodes CASSFSYGQPQHF.